This entry lists 23 T cell receptor beta chains sequenced from one sample in a study of beta chain features in type 1 diabetes. Reverse transcription of all isolated RNA meant that expressed TCRB transcripts were sequenced. Profiling relied on immunoSEQ multiplex PCR, and the TCRdb table lists in-frame clones only, not all of them. The sample lists 200,000 to 300,000 clones; over 12% were seen once. The sequenced sample consisted of naive CD4+ T cells from blood. All receptors come from a woman aged 40-49 years in good health.

On this clone: Other DNA sequences in the same sample also yield this CDR3. The rearrangement joins TRBV7-2 to TRBJ2-5; 9 bases are a match to TRBD2. Germline CDR1 SGHTA, CDR2 FQGNSA. The CDR3 consists of 15 residues. V shed 0 bases and J 1 base; nucleotides not matched to a gene: 0. In DNA, the CDR3 is TGTGCCAGCAGCTTAGCGCGGGGGGGCCAAGAGACCCAGTACTTC. The encoded protein is CASSLARGGQETQYF.

This clone was detected a few times. The final CDR3 position lacks the conserved phenylalanine or tryptophan, pointing to a likely read error. No DNA is shown, since the ends of the CDR3 on it are uncertain; the CDR3 is the one TCRdb lists. The chain carries TRBV6-1 and TRBJ1-2; the table's D call TRBD1 went unverified against the DNA. Germline V gene lookup returns CDR1 MNHNS and CDR2 SASEGT. The CDR3 length equals 11 residues, ends included. The CDR3 loop reads CASSEAWAITV.

The sample holds a few counts of this clone. CDR3 loop: CASSLGQGFSQPQHF. CDR3 sequence (DNA): TGTGCCAGCAGCTTGGGGCAGGGGTTCAGTCAGCCCCAGCATTTT. This sequence joins TRBV5-6 and TRBJ1-5; possibly TRBD1 for D (6 bases). This CDR3 is 15 amino acids long. V lost 0 bases and J lost 6, with 13 bases in between. Germline lookup yields CDR1 SGHDT and CDR2 YYEEEE.

The CDR3: CASSIWQDVTGYTF. CDR3 coding DNA: TGTGCCAGTAGTATATGGCAGGATGTAACTGGCTACACCTTC. The V gene is TRBV19, the J gene TRBJ1-2; no firm D call. V lost 2 bases and J 7 bases, leaving 14 bases between the germline ends. The germline gives CDR1 LNHDA, CDR2 SQIVND (reference sequence). The CDR3 is 14 amino acids.

The chain is built from TRBV5-1 and TRBJ1-5; 8 positions match TRBD1. Losses at the gene ends were 4 bases for V and 1 base for J; bases not matched to a gene: 4. The CDR3 extends over 15 amino acids. CDR1 SGHRS and CDR2 YFSETQ come from the germline V gene. The CDR3 spells CASSIQGGSNQPQHF. In nucleotides, the CDR3 is TGCGCCAGCAGCATACAGGGGGGAAGCAATCAGCCCCAGCATTTT.

CDR3 bases: TGCGCCAGCAGCCTAGCGGGGGGGCCTGCAGATACGCAGTATTTT. Translation: CASSLAGGPADTQYF. The rearrangement joins TRBV4-1 to TRBJ2-3; 11 bases agree with TRBD2. This CDR3 has 15 amino acids. V lost 4 bases and J lost 4; bases outside the gene matches: 4. CDR1 and CDR2 (germline): MGHRA, YSYEKL.

This clone has more than one count but fewer than ten. The chain combines TRBV5-1 with TRBJ2-3; D gene ambiguous. Germline V CDR1 and CDR2: SGHRS, YFSETQ. The CDR3 length is 16 residues. V was trimmed by 0 bases and J by 2 bases, leaving 13 bases between them. The DNA of the CDR3 is TGCGCCAGCAGCTTGGCCTTCACGGTAGACACAGATACGCAGTATTTT. Its protein is CASSLAFTVDTDTQYF.

This chain links TRBV6-6 with TRBJ1-5; 12 nucleotides agree with TRBD1. V lost 6 bases and J lost 1; bases outside the gene matches: 1. The CDR3 contains 15 residues. CDR1 MNHNY and CDR2 SVGAGI come from the germline V gene (reference sequence). In nucleotides, the CDR3 is TGTGCCAGCAGGGGACAGGGGGCCAGCAATCAGCCCCAGCATTTT. Translation gives CASRGQGASNQPQHF.

This chain connects TRBV6-6 to TRBJ2-5, with 9 bases fitting TRBD2. Germline-derived CDR1 and CDR2 are MNHNY and SVGAGI (reference sequence). This CDR3 has 14 residues. V was pared by 5 bases and J by 1 base, with 2 bases of the junction left unmatched. Here the CDR3 DNA reads TGTGCCAGCAGTAGAGCGGGGGGCCAAGAGACCCAGTACTTC. Its protein is CASSRAGGQETQYF.

This clone appeared a few times. The rearrangement joins TRBV5-1 to TRBJ2-3; a possible D gene is TRBD2 (5 bases). This CDR3 is built from 17 residues. Germline V gene sequence: CDR1 SGHRS, CDR2 YFSETQ. The V end lost 0 bases, the J end lost 0 bases, and 14 bases lay between the germline ends. CDR3 coding DNA: TGCGCCAGCAGCTTGGAGGGTCAAGGGAGCAGCACAGATACGCAGTATTTT. This encodes CASSLEGQGSSTDTQYF.

In its sample, this clone was seen a few times. DNA of the CDR3: TGTGCCAGTAGCGGGGGGGGAGATACGCAGTATTTT. This gives the protein CASSGGGDTQYF. The V gene is TRBV6-6, the J gene TRBJ2-3; 11 bases are a match to TRBD2. Trimming cost V 9 bases and J 5 bases; bases outside gene matches: 1. Germline CDR1 reads MNHNY; CDR2 reads SVGAGI (reference sequence). CDR3 length equals 12 residues.

The chain employs TRBV10-3 and TRBJ2-2; D unclear. The CDR3 consists of 16 residues. The V end was cut by 2 bases, the J end by 0 bases, with 10 bases between. CDR1 is ENHRY and CDR2 is SYGVKD in the germline V gene. In nucleotides, the CDR3 is TGTGCCATCAGTGAGACAGCTTTCGCGAACACCGGGGAGCTGTTTTTT. It yields the protein CAISETAFANTGELFF.

This clone showed up just a few times. The chain recombines TRBV4-1 with TRBJ1-2; D not certain. The CDR3 is 17 amino acids. V lost 4 bases to trimming and J lost 0 bases, with 18 bases between them. Per the germline V gene, CDR1 is MGHRA and CDR2 is YSYEKL. CDR3 residues: CASSRLPEERPNYGYTF. In DNA, the CDR3 is TGCGCCAGCAGCCGCCTACCCGAAGAGCGCCCTAACTATGGCTACACCTTC.

This clone showed up just a few times. The J gene is TRBJ1-5, the V gene TRBV5-6; TRBD1 agrees at 9 bases. This CDR3 contains 16 residues. Germline CDR1 reads SGHDT; CDR2 reads YYEEEE. V shed 3 bases and J 5 bases; nucleotides not matched to a gene: 9. CDR3 residues: CASSSHGTGLYQPQHF. The CDR3 DNA reads as TGTGCCAGCAGCTCTCACGGGACAGGGCTATATCAGCCCCAGCATTTT. Combining the CDR3 with reference TRBV5-6 and TRBJ1-5 gives the whole variable domain DAGVTQSPTHLIKTRGQQVTLRCSPKSGHDTVSWYQQALGQGPQFIFQYYEEEERQRGNFPDRFSGHQFPNYSSELNVNALLLGDSALYLCASSSHGTGLYQPQHFGDGTRLSIL.

This clone appeared a few times. The J gene is TRBJ1-2, the V gene TRBV9, with D perhaps TRBD1 (6 bases). Trimming took off 0 bases at V and 8 bases at J, with 11 bases between the two ends. The germline gives CDR1 SGDLS, CDR2 YYNGEE. CDR3 length: 13 residues. The CDR3 is CASSVVRGRGYTF. CDR3 DNA: TGTGCCAGCAGCGTAGTCAGGGGACGCGGCTACACCTTC.

The J gene is TRBJ2-7, the V gene TRBV10-3; D is possibly TRBD2 (7 bases). V lost 8 bases and J 4 bases, leaving 21 bases between the germline ends. The CDR3 has 15 residues. Germline lookup yields CDR1 ENHRY and CDR2 SYGVKD. CDR3 coding DNA: TGTGCCATCGGGATGCGAGGGGGGGGTATTTACGAGCAGTACTTC. Translation: CAIGMRGGGIYEQYF.

The chain couples TRBV2 to TRBJ2-5; 8 bases agree with TRBD1. Judging by the DNA end, TRBJ2-7 fits better; the J call may be wrong. CDR3 length: 15 residues. From germline, CDR1 is SNHLY and CDR2 FYNNEI. In DNA, the CDR3 is TGTGCCAGCAGGGCGACAGGGGCCCTCTCCTACGAGCAGTACTTC. Amino acids: CASRATGALSYEQYF.

This clone showed up just once. This sequence joins TRBV9 and TRBJ2-3, with 12 bases identical to TRBD2. The CDR3 has 16 residues. Germline V gives CDR1 SGDLS, CDR2 YYNGEE. The junction had 5 bases not matched to a gene; V was cut back by 5 bases and J by 1 base. The CDR3 DNA is TGTGCCAGCAGTTCGACTAGCGGGGGAGGCACAGATACGCAGTATTTT. Its translation is CASSSTSGGGTDTQYF.

This clone was seen many times. This chain uses TRBV7-9 with TRBJ2-3; TRBD2 might be the D (5 bases). CDR1 is SEHNR and CDR2 is FQNEAQ in the germline V gene (reference sequence). The CDR3 totals 16 residues. The V end lost 7 bases, the J end lost 0 bases, and 17 bases lay between the germline ends. CDR3 nucleotide sequence: TGTGCCAGCATGACTTGGGGAGTGCCTAGCACAGATACGCAGTATTTT. Translating it yields CASMTWGVPSTDTQYF. The full variable domain, completed using reference TRBV7-9 and TRBJ2-3, is DTGVSQNPRHKITKRGQNVTFRCDPISEHNRLYWYRQTLGQGPEFLTYFQNEAQLEKSRLLSDRFSAERPKGSFSTLEIQRTEQGDSAMYLCASMTWGVPSTDTQYFGPGTRLTVL.

There are a few counts of this clone. The chain joins TRBV5-1 to TRBJ2-3; 10 bases map to TRBD1. The CDR3 extends over 15 amino acids. Germline lookup yields CDR1 SGHRS and CDR2 YFSETQ. Losses at the gene ends were 4 bases for V and 1 base for J; bases not matched to a gene: 3. CDR3 nucleotides: TGCGCCAGCAGCCGCGGGACAGGGGGCACAGATACGCAGTATTTT. Translation gives CASSRGTGGTDTQYF.

V usage is TRBV29-1 and J usage is TRBJ2-3; 12 nucleotides align to TRBD2. The germline gives CDR1 SQVTM, CDR2 ANQGSEA. The J segment lost 1 base and the V segment lost 3 bases, leaving 8 bases of the junction unmatched. This CDR3 contains 17 residues. This chain's CDR3 is CSVERRPSGGGTDTQYF. CDR3 sequence (DNA): TGCAGCGTTGAGCGACGACCTAGCGGGGGGGGCACAGATACGCAGTATTTT.

The chain links TRBV4-3 to TRBJ1-2; 11 nucleotides match TRBD1. Per the germline V gene, CDR1 is LGHNA and CDR2 is YSLEER. The V gene end was trimmed by 0 bases and the J gene end by 3 bases; junction bases not matched to a gene: 3. There are 16 residues in the CDR3. CDR3 region: CASSQEGQGAYYGYTF. The CDR3 nucleotides read TGCGCCAGCAGCCAAGAAGGACAGGGGGCTTACTATGGCTACACCTTC.

A note on this clone: Other DNA sequences in this specimen translate into the identical CDR3. The genes are TRBV9 and TRBJ2-5; 9 bases are a match to TRBD2. Germline CDR1 and CDR2: SGDLS and YYNGEE. This CDR3 spans 18 amino acids. With 0 bases clipped from V and 2 bases from J, the junction kept 11 bases outside the gene matches. CDR3 coding DNA: TGTGCCAGCAGCGTAGACATAGCGGGGGCAGGGAGTCAAGAGACCCAGTACTTC. Translation gives CASSVDIAGAGSQETQYF.